This entry concerns a single TCR beta chain. This clone's antigen is unknown. One base away there is no much larger clone; base qualities are not given. The High Capacity cDNA Reverse Transcription Kit was used to reverse transcribe all of the isolated RNA, meaning that expressed TCRB transcripts were what got sequenced. Naive, central memory and regulatory T cell samples underwent deep immunoSEQ sequencing, averaging approximately 3.3 million total reads per sample. Sorted cells were lysed in RLT buffer and RNA was extracted with DNase-treated RNeasy Micro or Mini kits, depending on cell number. Each cell subset was processed on its own to prevent cross-contamination, while patient and healthy donor samples were processed together. The immunoSEQ multiplex PCR was used to amplify TCRB sequences from cDNA, generating 87-bp fragments that spanned the CDR3 region. The amplicons were sequenced using the Illumina HiSeq platform. On the authors' methods: PCR bias was corrected computationally using synthetic template baselines, and reads within Hamming distance 2 were collapsed, with unmergeable singletons discarded. Reads were aligned against IMGT so that V, D and J genes, CDR3 length and insertions or deletions at six rearrangement sites could be assigned. Within each subset, clonotype counts were normalized to the number of sorted cells before true diversity and Gini coefficients were calculated with the tcR R package. Repertoire sharing was quantified using the overlap coefficient calculated on TCRB nucleotide sequences. Out-of-frame TCRB sequences from naive cells were analyzed as a proxy for the pre-selection repertoire. TCRdb holds this immuneACCESS table with in-frame rearrangements only. Some clones are missing; in checked studies, unresolved V genes explain under half, and the rest has no known cause. V and J calls and clone size are given by that table; D and trimming were obtained from the DNA. Across this sample there are around 260,000 clones, with roughly a quarter seen only once. Clones ranked in the top ten supply about 0.011% of the sample.

These data originate in a study of beta chain features in type 1 diabetes (dated by TCRdb to the late 2010s). Concerning the study at large: Mean age, gender distribution, total cell number and subset yield did not differ between patients and healthy donors. A total of some 110 million sorted cells were examined across all samples, and the number of cells per subset was strongly correlated with RNA yield. In the study, TCRB repertoires of sorted circulating CD4+ T cell subsets from recently diagnosed type 1 diabetes patients were compared with those of matched healthy donors. Whereas all 30 or so donors provided naive and central memory subsets, regulatory and stem cell-like memory subsets were isolated from just 8 patients and about 8 healthy donors. The research as a whole found: Naive, central memory and regulatory TCRB repertoires appeared more similar among patients than among healthy donors. Shorter templates might have been favored by PCR, but patient and control samples were amplified and corrected together, so both groups would have been affected equally by any skew. A moderate but significant shortening of TCRB CDR3 length was observed in type 1 diabetes patients in all four CD4+ subsets. Because cDNA rather than genomic DNA was sequenced, highly expressing activated cells could have been over-represented, although no difference in activation and CD3 levels was found between groups. Because small numbers of individuals were included in the HLA sub-analyses, any influence of HLA type on TCRB rearrangement was left unresolved. At VDJ recombination sites, type 1 diabetes patients had fewer insertions and more deleted nucleotides, which implies abnormalities in thymic rearrangement.

From the cysteine up to the phenylalanine, the CDR3 has a length of 16 residues. CDR3 DNA is the only sequence kept; it has 48 bases, read in frame from the first base. Unmatched junction bases come to 3, with V trimmed by 0 bases and J by 2 bases. CDR1 SGHTA and CDR2 FQGTGA are derived from the germline V gene. Each donor gave one peripheral blood draw, roughly 110 mL on average, collected into heparinised tubes. A BD FACSAria II was used to sort naive, central memory, regulatory and stem cell-like memory CD4+ T cells with a panel that included CD45RO, CCR7, CD25, CD127, CD95 and CD27. A purity above 95% was achieved for all sorted populations. PBMCs were separated immediately by Lymphoprep density gradient centrifugation and were stained directly, without being cultured. Samples were stained and sorted in pairs, with one healthy donor and one patient per experiment, so that batch effects were minimized.

What was sequenced was naive CD4+ T cells from blood. Taken with the paper, the label for cell subset or site translates to: true naive CD4+ T cells. This receptor was identified in a young woman with type 1 diabetes. Recombination joined TRBV7-3 with TRBJ2-3, and 9 bases in between align with TRBD2. For the CDR3, the sequence is CASSLTSSGNTDTQYF. The nucleotides read TGTGCCAGCAGCTTAACGTCTAGCGGGAACACAGATACGCAGTATTTT. The full variable domain, with segments outside the CDR3 supplied by the reference TRBV7-3 and TRBJ2-3 proteins, appears as GAGVSQTPSNKVTEKGKYVELRCDPISGHTALYWYRQSLGQGPEFLIYFQGTGAADDSGLPNDRFFAVRPEGSVSTLKIQRTERGDSAVYLCASSLTSSGNTDTQYFGPGTRLTVL.